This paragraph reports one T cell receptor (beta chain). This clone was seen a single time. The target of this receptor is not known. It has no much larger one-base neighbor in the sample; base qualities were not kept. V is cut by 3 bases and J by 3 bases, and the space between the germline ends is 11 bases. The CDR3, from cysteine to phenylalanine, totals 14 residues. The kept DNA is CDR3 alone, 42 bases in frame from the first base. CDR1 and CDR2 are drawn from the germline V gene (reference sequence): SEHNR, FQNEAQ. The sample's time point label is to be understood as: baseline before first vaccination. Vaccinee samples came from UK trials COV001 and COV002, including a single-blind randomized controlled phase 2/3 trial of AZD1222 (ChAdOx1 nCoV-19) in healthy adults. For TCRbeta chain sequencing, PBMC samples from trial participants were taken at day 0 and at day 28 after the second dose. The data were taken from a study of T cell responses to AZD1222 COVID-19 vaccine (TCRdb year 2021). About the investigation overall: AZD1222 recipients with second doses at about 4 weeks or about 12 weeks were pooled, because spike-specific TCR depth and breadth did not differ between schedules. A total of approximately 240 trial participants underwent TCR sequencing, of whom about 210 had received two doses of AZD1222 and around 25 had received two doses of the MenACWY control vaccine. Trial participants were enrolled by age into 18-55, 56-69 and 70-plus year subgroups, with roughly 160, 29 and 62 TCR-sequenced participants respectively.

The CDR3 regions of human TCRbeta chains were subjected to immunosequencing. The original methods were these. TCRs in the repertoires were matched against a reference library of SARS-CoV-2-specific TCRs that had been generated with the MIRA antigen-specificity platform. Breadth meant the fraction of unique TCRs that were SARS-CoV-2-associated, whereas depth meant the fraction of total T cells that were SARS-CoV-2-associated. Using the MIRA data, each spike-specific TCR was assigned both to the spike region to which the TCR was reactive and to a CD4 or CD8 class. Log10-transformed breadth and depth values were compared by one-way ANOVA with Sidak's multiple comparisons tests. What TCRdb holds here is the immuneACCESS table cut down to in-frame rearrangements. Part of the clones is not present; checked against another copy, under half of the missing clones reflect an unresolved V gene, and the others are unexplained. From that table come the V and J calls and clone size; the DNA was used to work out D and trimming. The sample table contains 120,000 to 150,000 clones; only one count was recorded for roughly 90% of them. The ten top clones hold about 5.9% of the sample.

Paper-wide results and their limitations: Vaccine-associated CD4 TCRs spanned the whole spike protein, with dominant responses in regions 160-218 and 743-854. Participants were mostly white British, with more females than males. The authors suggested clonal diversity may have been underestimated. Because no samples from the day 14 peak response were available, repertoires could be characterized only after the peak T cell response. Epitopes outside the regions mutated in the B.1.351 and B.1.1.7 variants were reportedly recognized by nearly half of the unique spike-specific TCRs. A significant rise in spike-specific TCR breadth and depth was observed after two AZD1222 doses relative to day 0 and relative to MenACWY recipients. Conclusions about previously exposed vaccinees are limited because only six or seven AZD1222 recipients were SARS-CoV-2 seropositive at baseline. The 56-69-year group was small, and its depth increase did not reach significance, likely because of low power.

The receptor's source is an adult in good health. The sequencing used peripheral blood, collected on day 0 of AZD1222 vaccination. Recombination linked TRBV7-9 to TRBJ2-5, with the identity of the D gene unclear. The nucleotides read TGTGCCAGCAGCTTCGACGGCGAGAAAGAGACCCAGTACTTC. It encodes CASSFDGEKETQYF.